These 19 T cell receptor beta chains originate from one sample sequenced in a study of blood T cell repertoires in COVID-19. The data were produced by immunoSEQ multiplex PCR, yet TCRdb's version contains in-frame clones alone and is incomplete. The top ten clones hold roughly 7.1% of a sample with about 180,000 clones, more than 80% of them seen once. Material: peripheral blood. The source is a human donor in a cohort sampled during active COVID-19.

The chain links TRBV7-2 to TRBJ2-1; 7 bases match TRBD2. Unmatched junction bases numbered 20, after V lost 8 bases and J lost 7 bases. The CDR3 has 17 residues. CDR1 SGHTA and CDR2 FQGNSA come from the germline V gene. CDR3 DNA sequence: TGTGCCAGCGGACCATTGGGGGGGGGACTTGGCGATAATGAGCAGTTCTTC. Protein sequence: CASGPLGGGLGDNEQFF.

The CDR3 region is CASSVVGTSYEQYF. CDR3 coding DNA: TGTGCCAGCAGCGTAGTTGGCACCTCCTACGAGCAGTACTTC. The V and J genes are TRBV9 and TRBJ2-7; D gene ambiguous. V was pared by 0 bases and J by 0 bases, with 7 bases between. This CDR3 is built from 14 residues. Germline values: CDR1 SGDLS, CDR2 YYNGEE. Full variable domain (rest looked up from reference TRBV9 and TRBJ2-7): DSGVTQTPKHLITATGQRVTLRCSPRSGDLSVYWYQQSLDQGLQFLIQYYNGEERAKGNILERFSAQQFPDLHSELNLSSLELGDSALYFCASSVVGTSYEQYFGPGTRLTVT.

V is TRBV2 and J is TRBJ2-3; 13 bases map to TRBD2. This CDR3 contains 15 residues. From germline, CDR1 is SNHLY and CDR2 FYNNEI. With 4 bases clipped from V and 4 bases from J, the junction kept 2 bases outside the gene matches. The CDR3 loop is CASSGGLAGADTQYF. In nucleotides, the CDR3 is TGTGCCAGCAGTGGTGGACTAGCGGGGGCAGATACGCAGTATTTT.

CDR3 protein: CASSIDWGGGNEQYF. CDR3 nucleotides: TGTGCCAGTAGTATAGACTGGGGGGGAGGCAACGAGCAGTACTTC. The V call is TRBV19, the J call TRBJ2-7, with 7 bases that match TRBD2. Germline lookup yields CDR1 LNHDA and CDR2 SQIVND (reference sequence). The CDR3 spans 15 residues. The trim removed 0 bases at V and 5 bases at J, leaving 7 bases unmatched.

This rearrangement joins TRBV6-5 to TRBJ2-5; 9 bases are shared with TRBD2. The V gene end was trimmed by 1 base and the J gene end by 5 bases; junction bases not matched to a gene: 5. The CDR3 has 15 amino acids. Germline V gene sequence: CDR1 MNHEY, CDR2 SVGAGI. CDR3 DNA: TGTGCCAGCAGTTACTTGCGGGGGGGCGGGGAGACCCAGTACTTC. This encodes CASSYLRGGGETQYF.

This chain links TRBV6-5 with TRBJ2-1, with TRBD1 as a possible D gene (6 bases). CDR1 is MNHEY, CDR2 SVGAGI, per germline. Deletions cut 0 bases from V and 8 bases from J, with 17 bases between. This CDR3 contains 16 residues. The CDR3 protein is CASSYSVPAGVDEQFF. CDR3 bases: TGTGCCAGCAGTTACTCGGTTCCGGCAGGGGTGGATGAGCAGTTCTTC.

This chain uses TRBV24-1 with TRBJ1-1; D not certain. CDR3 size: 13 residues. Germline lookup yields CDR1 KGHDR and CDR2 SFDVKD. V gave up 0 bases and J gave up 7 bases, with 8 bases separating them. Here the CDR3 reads CATSDLREDEAFF. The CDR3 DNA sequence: TGTGCCACCAGTGATTTGAGGGAGGATGAAGCTTTCTTT.

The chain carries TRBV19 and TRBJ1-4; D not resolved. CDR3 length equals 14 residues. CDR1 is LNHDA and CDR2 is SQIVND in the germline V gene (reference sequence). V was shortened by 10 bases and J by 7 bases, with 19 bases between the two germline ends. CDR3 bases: TGTGCCACCTCTAGGTCGGGGTTACTTGAAAAACTGTTTTTT. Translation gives CATSRSGLLEKLFF.

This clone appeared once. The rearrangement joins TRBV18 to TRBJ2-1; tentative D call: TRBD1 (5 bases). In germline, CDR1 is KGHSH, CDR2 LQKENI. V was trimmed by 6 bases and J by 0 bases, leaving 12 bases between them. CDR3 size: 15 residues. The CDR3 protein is CASSSQVHSYNEQFF. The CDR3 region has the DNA TGTGCCAGCTCGTCACAGGTCCACTCCTACAATGAGCAGTTCTTC.

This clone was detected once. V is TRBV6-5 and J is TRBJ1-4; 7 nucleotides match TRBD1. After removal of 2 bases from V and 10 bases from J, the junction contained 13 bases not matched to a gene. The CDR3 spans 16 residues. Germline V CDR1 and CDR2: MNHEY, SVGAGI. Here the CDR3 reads CASSYTPEGARGKLFF. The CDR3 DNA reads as TGTGCCAGCAGTTACACCCCAGAGGGGGCGCGGGGAAAACTGTTTTTT.

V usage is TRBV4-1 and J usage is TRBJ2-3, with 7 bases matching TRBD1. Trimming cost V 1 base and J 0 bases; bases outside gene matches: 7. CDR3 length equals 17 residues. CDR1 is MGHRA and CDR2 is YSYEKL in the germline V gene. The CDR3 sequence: CASSQGTGRASTDTQYF. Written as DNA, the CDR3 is TGCGCCAGCAGCCAAGGGACAGGCCGGGCTAGCACAGATACGCAGTATTTT.

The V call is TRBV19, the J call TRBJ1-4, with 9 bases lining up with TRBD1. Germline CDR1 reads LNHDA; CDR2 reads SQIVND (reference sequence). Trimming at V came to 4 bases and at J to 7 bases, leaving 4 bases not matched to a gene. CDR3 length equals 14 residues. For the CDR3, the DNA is TGTGCCAGTAGTAAGGGACAGGGCCGTGAAAAACTGTTTTTT. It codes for CASSKGQGREKLFF.

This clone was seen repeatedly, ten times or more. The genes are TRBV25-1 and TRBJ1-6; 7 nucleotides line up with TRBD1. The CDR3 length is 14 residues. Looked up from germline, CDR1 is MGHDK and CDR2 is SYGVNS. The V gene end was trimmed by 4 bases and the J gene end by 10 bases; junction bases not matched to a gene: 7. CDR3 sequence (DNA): TGTGCCAGCAGTGTGACAGGGTCGCGGTCACCCCTCCACTTT. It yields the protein CASSVTGSRSPLHF.

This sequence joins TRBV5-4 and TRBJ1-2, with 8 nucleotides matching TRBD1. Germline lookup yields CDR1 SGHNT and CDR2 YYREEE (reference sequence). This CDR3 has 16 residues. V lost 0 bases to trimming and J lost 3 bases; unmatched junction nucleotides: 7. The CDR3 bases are TGTGCCAGCAGCTTGGCCCGACAGGGGACCCACTATGGCTACACCTTC. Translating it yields CASSLARQGTHYGYTF.

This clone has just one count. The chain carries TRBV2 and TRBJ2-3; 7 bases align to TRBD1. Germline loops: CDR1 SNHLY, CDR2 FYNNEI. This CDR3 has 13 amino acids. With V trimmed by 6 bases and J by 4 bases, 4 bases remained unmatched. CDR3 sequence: CASSWDSPDTQYF. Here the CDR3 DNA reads TGTGCCAGCAGCTGGGACAGCCCAGATACGCAGTATTTT. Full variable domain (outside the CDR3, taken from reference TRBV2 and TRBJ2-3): EPEVTQTPSHQVTQMGQEVILRCVPISNHLYFYWYRQILGQKVEFLVSFYNNEISEKSEIFDDQFSVERPDGSNFTLKIRSTKLEDSAMYFCASSWDSPDTQYFGPGTRLTVL.

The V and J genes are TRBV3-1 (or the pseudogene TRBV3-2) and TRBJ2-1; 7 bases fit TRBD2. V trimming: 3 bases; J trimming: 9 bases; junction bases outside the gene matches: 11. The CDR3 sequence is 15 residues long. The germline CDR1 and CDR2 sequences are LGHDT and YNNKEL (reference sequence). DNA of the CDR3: TGTGCCAGCAGCCACGCCGGGGGGACTTGGAGTGAGCAGTTCTTC. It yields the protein CASSHAGGTWSEQFF.

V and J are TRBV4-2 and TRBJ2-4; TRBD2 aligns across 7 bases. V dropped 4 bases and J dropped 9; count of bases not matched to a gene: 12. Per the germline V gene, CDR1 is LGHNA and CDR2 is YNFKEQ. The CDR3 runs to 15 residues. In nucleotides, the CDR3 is TGTGCCAGCAGCCCCTTAGCGGGTACCCAGGGCATTCAGTACTTC. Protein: CASSPLAGTQGIQYF.

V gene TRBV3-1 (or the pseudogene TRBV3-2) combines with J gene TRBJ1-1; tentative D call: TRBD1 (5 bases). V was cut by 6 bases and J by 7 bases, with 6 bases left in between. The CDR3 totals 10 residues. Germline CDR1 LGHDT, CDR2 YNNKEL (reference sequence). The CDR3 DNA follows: TGTGCCAGCAGTAGGGGTGAAGCTTTCTTT. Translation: CASSRGEAFF.

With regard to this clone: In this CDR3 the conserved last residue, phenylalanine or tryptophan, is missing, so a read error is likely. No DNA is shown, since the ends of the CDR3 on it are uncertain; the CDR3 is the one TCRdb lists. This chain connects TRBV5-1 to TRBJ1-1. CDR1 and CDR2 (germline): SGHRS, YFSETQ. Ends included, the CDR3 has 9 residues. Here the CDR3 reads CATPVLPSG.